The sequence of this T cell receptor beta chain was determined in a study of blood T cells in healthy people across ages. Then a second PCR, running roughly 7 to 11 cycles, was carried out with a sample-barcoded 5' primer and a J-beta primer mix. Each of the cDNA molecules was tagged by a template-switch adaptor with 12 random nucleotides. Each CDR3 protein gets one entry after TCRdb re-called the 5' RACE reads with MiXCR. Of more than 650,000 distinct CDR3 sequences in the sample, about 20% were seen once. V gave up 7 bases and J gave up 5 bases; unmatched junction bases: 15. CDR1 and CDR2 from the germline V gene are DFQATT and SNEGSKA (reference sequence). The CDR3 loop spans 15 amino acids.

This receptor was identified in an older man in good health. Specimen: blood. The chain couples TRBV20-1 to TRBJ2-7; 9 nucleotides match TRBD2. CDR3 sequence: CSVESSSGTDHEQYF. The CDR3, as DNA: TGCAGTGTCGAGAGTTCTAGCGGGACCGACCACGAGCAGTACTTC.